Below are 31 T cell receptor beta chains sequenced from a single sample in a study of PD-1 blockade in mismatch repair-deficient tumors. The assay was immunoSEQ multiplex PCR, and TCRdb's table has in-frame clones only and misses some. The data hold about 34,000 clones, with 65% to 85% observed a single time. The material sequenced was PBMCs, taken roughly 6 weeks after starting pembrolizumab. These receptors were collected from an adult with mismatch repair-deficient cancer.

This chain uses TRBV21-1 with TRBJ2-7; the D call of TRBD1 is as the table states it, not checked on the DNA. TRBV21-1 is assigned pseudogene status. The CDR3 length is 13 residues. CDR3 coding DNA: TGTGCCAGCAGCAATGGGGCCTCCTACGAGCAGTACTTC. This sequence encodes CASSNGASYEQYF.

This clone has only one observation. This CDR3 is CASKTPAGRNNEQFF. In nucleotides, the CDR3 is TGTGCCAGCAAAACCCCAGCGGGACGGAACAATGAGCAGTTCTTC. This chain connects TRBV6-5 to TRBJ2-1, with 7 bases that match TRBD2. Losses at the gene ends were 7 bases for V and 5 bases for J; bases not matched to a gene: 11. Germline lookup yields CDR1 MNHEY and CDR2 SVGAGI. This CDR3 spans 15 amino acids.

This chain uses TRBV5-1 with TRBJ2-6; no firm D call. The CDR3 has 16 residues. The germline gives CDR1 SGHRS, CDR2 YFSETQ. V dropped 0 bases and J dropped 1 base, with 8 bases sitting between them. The DNA for the CDR3 is TGCGCCAGCAGCTTGGAAATTCGTTCTGGGGCCAACGTCCTGACTTTC. Amino acid sequence: CASSLEIRSGANVLTF. Based on the CDR3 plus reference TRBV5-1 and TRBJ2-6, the full variable domain is KAGVTQTPRYLIKTRGQQVTLSCSPISGHRSVSWYQQTPGQGLQFLFEYFSETQRNKGNFPGRFSGRQFSNSRSEMNVSTLELGDSALYLCASSLEIRSGANVLTFGAGSRLTVL.

The genes are TRBV25-1 and TRBJ2-3, with a tentative D call TRBD2 (6 bases). Per germline, CDR1 MGHDK and CDR2 SYGVNS. The germline V and J ends were trimmed by 8 bases and 4 bases, with 16 bases remaining between them. This CDR3 has 14 amino acids. CDR3 sequence (DNA): TGTGCCAGCTCCTCTTACCGGAGGGCAGATACGCAGTATTTT. Its translation is CASSSYRRADTQYF.

CDR3 in amino acids: CASSVTVLNEQFF. The DNA of the CDR3 is TGTGCCAGCAGTGTTACGGTCCTCAATGAGCAGTTCTTC. The chain is built from TRBV2 and TRBJ2-1; D is unclear. The CDR3 extends over 13 amino acids. CDR1 SNHLY and CDR2 FYNNEI come from the germline V gene. Trimming cost V 4 bases and J 6 bases, with 10 bases left between them.

This chain connects TRBV2 to TRBJ2-6; TRBD1 matches at 11 bases. Germline V gives CDR1 SNHLY, CDR2 FYNNEI. The CDR3 spans 17 residues. The V and J ends lost 6 bases and 2 bases, in that order; junction bases with no gene match: 6. The CDR3 DNA reads as TGTGCCAGCAGCTTAGGGACAGGGGGTACTGGGGCCAACGTCCTGACTTTC. Translating it yields CASSLGTGGTGANVLTF.

The V and J genes are TRBV28 and TRBJ1-2; 7 positions agree with TRBD1. CDR1 is MDHEN, CDR2 SYDVKM, per germline. The CDR3 spans 14 residues. With V trimmed by 2 bases and J by 5 bases, 5 bases remained unmatched. The CDR3 DNA reads TGTGCCAGCAGTTTAAGGCAGGGGGTTTATGGCTACACCTTC. It encodes CASSLRQGVYGYTF.

The gene calls are TRBV30 and TRBJ1-3, with D uncertain. The CDR3 extends over 13 amino acids. The V end was cut by 1 base, the J end by 11 bases, with 15 bases between. CDR1 and CDR2 (germline): GTSNPN, SVGIG (reference sequence). The chain's CDR3 is CAWSASHGGAIYF. The CDR3, as DNA: TGTGCCTGGAGTGCCTCCCACGGAGGTGCCATATATTTT. Using reference TRBV30 and TRBJ1-3 for the parts outside the CDR3, the full variable domain is SQTIHQWPATLVQPVGSPLSLECTVEGTSNPNLYWYRQAAGRGLQLLFYSVGIGQISSEVPQNLSASRPQDRQFILSSKKLLLSDSGFYLCAWSASHGGAIYFGEGSWLTVV.

This chain joins TRBV9 and TRBJ2-2; TRBD2 matches at 7 bases. CDR3 length: 16 residues. The junction had 4 bases not matched to a gene; V was cut back by 0 bases and J by 2 bases. Germline CDR1 reads SGDLS; CDR2 reads YYNGEE. Written as DNA, the CDR3 is TGTGCCAGCAGCGTAGTACCTAGCGGTAACACCGGGGAGCTGTTTTTT. Encoded protein: CASSVVPSGNTGELFF. The full variable domain, rest sourced from reference TRBV9 and TRBJ2-2, is DSGVTQTPKHLITATGQRVTLRCSPRSGDLSVYWYQQSLDQGLQFLIQYYNGEERAKGNILERFSAQQFPDLHSELNLSSLELGDSALYFCASSVVPSGNTGELFFGEGSRLTVL.

The gene calls are TRBV7-9 and TRBJ2-1; 7 bases are shared with TRBD2. V lost 3 bases and J lost 3; bases outside the gene matches: 11. Germline CDR1 reads SEHNR; CDR2 reads FQNEAQ (reference sequence). The CDR3 extends over 17 amino acids. The CDR3 DNA follows: TGTGCCAGCAGCTTGTCCGCGGGCGGGAGTGGCTACAATGAGCAGTTCTTC. Its translation: CASSLSAGGSGYNEQFF.

The V call is TRBV29-1, the J call TRBJ1-2, with TRBD1 matching over 8 bases. V shed 3 bases and J 7 bases; nucleotides not matched to a gene: 4. CDR1 is SQVTM, CDR2 ANQGSEA, per germline. CDR3 length: 12 amino acids. The CDR3 DNA follows: TGCAGCGTTGAGTCAGGGGGCGGTGGCTACACCTTC. It yields the protein CSVESGGGGYTF.

V is TRBV5-6 and J is TRBJ2-7, with 9 positions matching TRBD2. In germline, CDR1 is SGHDT, CDR2 YYEEEE. V lost 2 bases and J lost 5; bases outside the gene matches: 8. This CDR3 is 15 amino acids long. The CDR3 DNA sequence: TGTGCCAGCAGCTTATTAGGACTAGCGAGGGACGAGCAGTACTTC. This translates into CASSLLGLARDEQYF.

This clone occurred a few times. The rearrangement uses TRBV5-4 and TRBJ1-6; D not certain. Germline V CDR1 and CDR2: SGHNT, YYREEE (reference sequence). The germline V and J ends were trimmed by 0 bases and 9 bases, with 7 bases remaining between them. The CDR3 totals 13 residues. CDR3 residues: CASSLAGGSPLHF. The DNA for the CDR3 is TGTGCCAGCAGCTTGGCCGGAGGTTCACCCCTCCACTTT.

The chain employs TRBV6-4 and TRBJ2-6; D gene ambiguous. The CDR3 extends over 15 amino acids. Trimming took 4 bases from V and 0 from J, leaving 7 bases between them. CDR1 is MRHNA and CDR2 is SNTAGT in the germline V gene. The CDR3 is CASSVEFSGANVLTF. CDR3 DNA: TGTGCCAGCAGTGTGGAGTTCTCTGGGGCCAACGTCCTGACTTTC.

The CDR3 here is CASSLNAAGDRETQYF. CDR3 DNA sequence: TGTGCCAGCAGCTTAAACGCGGCAGGGGATAGGGAGACCCAGTACTTC. J is TRBJ2-5 and V is TRBV7-9, with TRBD1 as a possible D gene (6 bases). The CDR3 totals 16 residues. CDR1 SEHNR and CDR2 FQNEAQ come from the germline V gene (reference sequence). Trimming shortened V by 2 bases and J by 5 bases, and 18 bases separated the two germline ends.

This chain links TRBV28 with TRBJ2-7; D is unresolved. CDR1 is MDHEN, CDR2 SYDVKM, per germline. V was clipped by 2 bases and J by 4 bases, with 21 bases between them. CDR3 length: 17 amino acids. The CDR3 DNA reads TGTGCCAGCAGTTTACACCTGTCCGACCTAGAATCGTACGAGCAGTACTTC. It encodes CASSLHLSDLESYEQYF.

The V and J genes are TRBV27 and TRBJ1-2; 9 positions agree with TRBD1. The CDR3 has 16 residues. Trimming took 7 bases from V and 6 from J; bases not matched to a gene: 15. Germline CDR1 is MNHEY and CDR2 is SMNVEV (reference sequence). This CDR3 is CASTAGQGFVSDGYTF. CDR3 DNA: TGTGCCAGCACCGCGGGACAGGGATTTGTTTCGGATGGCTACACCTTC.

This chain uses TRBV27 with TRBJ2-7; possibly TRBD1 for D (5 bases). V was cut by 5 bases and J by 2 bases, with 19 bases left in between. From germline, CDR1 is MNHEY and CDR2 SMNVEV (reference sequence). The CDR3 contains 16 residues. CDR3 in DNA: TGTGCCAGCAGTGGGGTTGGGGCAGCAGAAACCTACGAGCAGTACTTC. This encodes CASSGVGAAETYEQYF.

This rearrangement joins TRBV5-1 to TRBJ2-2, with TRBD1 matching over 8 bases. Germline V lookup: CDR1 SGHRS, CDR2 YFSETQ. The CDR3 consists of 14 residues. The junction had 1 base not matched to a gene; V was cut back by 5 bases and J by 1 base. DNA of the CDR3: TGCGCCAGCAGTGACAGGGGGAACACCGGGGAGCTGTTTTTT. The encoded protein is CASSDRGNTGELFF. The whole variable domain, filled in from reference TRBV5-1 and TRBJ2-2, reads KAGVTQTPRYLIKTRGQQVTLSCSPISGHRSVSWYQQTPGQGLQFLFEYFSETQRNKGNFPGRFSGRQFSNSRSEMNVSTLELGDSALYLCASSDRGNTGELFFGEGSRLTVL.

This chain connects TRBV15 to TRBJ2-1; D might be TRBD2 (7 bases). V lost 3 bases and J lost 14, with 14 bases in between. Germline-derived CDR1 and CDR2 are LNHNV and YYDKDF (reference sequence). The CDR3 extends over 12 amino acids. The CDR3 sequence is CATSSNREGKFF. The CDR3 coding sequence is TGTGCCACCAGCAGCAACAGGGAGGGCAAGTTCTTC.

The J gene is TRBJ2-2, the V gene TRBV28; 9 nucleotides match TRBD2. The trim removed 4 bases at V and 6 bases at J, leaving 6 bases unmatched. The CDR3 spans 15 residues. The germline gives CDR1 MDHEN, CDR2 SYDVKM. CDR3 region: CASSSRGGGPGELFF. CDR3 DNA: TGTGCCAGCAGTTCCCGCGGGGGGGGTCCCGGGGAGCTGTTTTTT.

This chain uses TRBV19 with TRBJ1-5; 8 nucleotides align to TRBD1. V gave up 7 bases and J gave up 0 bases; unmatched junction bases: 11. The CDR3 contains 17 residues. Germline CDR1 is LNHDA and CDR2 is SQIVND (reference sequence). In nucleotides, the CDR3 is TGTGCCAGTACTCAATCGGCAGGGGGCTTTAGCAATCAGCCCCAGCATTTT. Protein sequence: CASTQSAGGFSNQPQHF.

This chain joins TRBV10-2 and TRBJ1-1; TRBD1 agrees at 11 bases. The CDR3 consists of 15 residues. The junction had 6 bases not matched to a gene; V was cut back by 6 bases and J by 3 bases. Looked up from germline, CDR1 is WSHSY and CDR2 is SAAADI. The chain's CDR3 is CASRSGTGGDTEAFF. For the CDR3, the DNA is TGCGCCAGCAGGTCCGGGACAGGGGGTGACACTGAAGCTTTCTTT.

This rearrangement joins TRBV28 to TRBJ2-1; unclear D gene. The CDR3 totals 12 residues. CDR1 is MDHEN, CDR2 SYDVKM, per germline. V lost 7 bases to trimming and J lost 2 bases, with 6 bases between them. CDR3 protein: CASTTTYNEQFF. CDR3 bases: TGTGCCAGCACGACAACCTACAATGAGCAGTTCTTC.

The chain recombines TRBV6-4 with TRBJ1-2; TRBD1 matches 7 bases. Germline V CDR1 and CDR2: MRHNA, SNTAGT. Germline trimming cut 9 bases from V and 0 bases from J; bases unmatched to any gene: 10. The CDR3 totals 15 residues. The CDR3 here is CASKRDSQTNYGYTF. DNA for the CDR3: TGTGCCAGTAAACGGGACAGTCAGACTAACTATGGCTACACCTTC.

The V call is TRBV11-2, the J call TRBJ1-2; D not resolved. CDR1 and CDR2 (germline): SGHAT, FQNNGV. Deletions cut 1 base from V and 8 bases from J, with 14 bases between. The CDR3 covers 14 residues. CDR3 sequence: CASSLGQIGGGYTF. The CDR3 nucleotides are TGTGCCAGCAGCTTAGGGCAGATAGGCGGAGGCTACACCTTC.

This chain connects TRBV5-1 to TRBJ2-5, with TRBD1 identical over 12 bases. Germline CDR1 SGHRS, CDR2 YFSETQ. Germline trimming cut 1 base from V and 2 bases from J; bases unmatched to any gene: 21. The CDR3 loop spans 22 amino acids. The DNA of the CDR3 is TGCGCCAGCAGCTTGCCCGCGGGACAGGGGGCCGGCCGTGGGGGTGGGCAAGAGACCCAGTACTTC. Translating it yields CASSLPAGQGAGRGGGQETQYF.

CDR3 loop: CASSARLAYEQYF. The CDR3 DNA is TGTGCCAGTAGTGCCCGACTAGCCTACGAGCAGTACTTC. The V gene is TRBV19, the J gene TRBJ2-7, with D perhaps TRBD2 (6 bases). Trimming took off 5 bases at V and 2 bases at J, with 10 bases between the two ends. The CDR3 contains 13 residues. Germline V gene sequence: CDR1 LNHDA, CDR2 SQIVND (reference sequence).

This sequence joins TRBV9 and TRBJ2-5; TRBD2 is a possible D gene (5 bases). The CDR3 sequence is 13 residues long. V was clipped by 0 bases and J by 4 bases, with 7 bases between them. The germline CDR1 and CDR2 sequences are SGDLS and YYNGEE. The CDR3 is CASSVGGSETQYF. The CDR3, as DNA: TGTGCCAGCAGCGTAGGCGGGTCAGAGACCCAGTACTTC.

This sequence joins TRBV28 and TRBJ2-6; D not resolved. Germline assignment: CDR1 MDHEN and CDR2 SYDVKM. The germline V and J ends were trimmed by 3 bases and 2 bases, with 8 bases remaining between them. This CDR3 region has 15 residues. The CDR3 bases are TGTGCCAGCAGTTTCCTGTCTCCTGGGGCCAACGTCCTGACTTTC. It encodes CASSFLSPGANVLTF.

The V and J genes are TRBV7-9 and TRBJ1-5; TRBD1 matches at 9 bases. V shed 4 bases, J shed 2 bases, and the junction held 6 bases outside the gene matches. Germline loops: CDR1 SEHNR, CDR2 FQNEAQ (reference sequence). The CDR3 contains 16 residues. The CDR3 here is CASSSTGGYGNQPQHF. The CDR3, as DNA: TGTGCCAGCAGCTCCACAGGGGGCTATGGCAATCAGCCCCAGCATTTT.